This entry lists 5 T cell receptor beta chains sequenced from one sample in a study of beta chain features in type 1 diabetes. Every bit of the isolated RNA underwent reverse transcription, so sequencing read expressed TCRB transcripts. Assay used: immunoSEQ multiplex PCR; TCRdb lists only in-frame clones, some missing. Among roughly 180,000 clones, about 7.8% were seen once, and the ten largest hold about 0.9%. Study findings and constraints: TCRB CDR3 length was moderately but significantly reduced in all four CD4+ subsets of Type 1 diabetes patients.

Their specific antigens are unknown. Sample: central memory CD4+ T cells from blood. Source of these receptors: a woman between 35 and 50 years old with type 1 diabetes.

The DNA of the CDR3 is TGTGCCAGCAGTTACCAGGGACTAGGGGTAGATACGCAGTATTTT. Its translation is CASSYQGLGVDTQYF. This chain connects TRBV6-5 to TRBJ2-3; 8 bases match TRBD2. Germline loops: CDR1 MNHEY, CDR2 SVGAGI. CDR3 length equals 15 residues. The V segment lost 2 bases and the J segment 5 bases; nucleotides outside the gene matches: 6.

Only a few counts were recorded for this clone. The chain recombines TRBV7-3 with TRBJ2-2, with a tentative D call TRBD1 (5 bases). Germline V gives CDR1 SGHTA, CDR2 FQGTGA. The CDR3 extends over 11 amino acids. The V end lost 5 bases, the J end lost 8 bases, and 6 bases lay between the germline ends. The CDR3 sequence: CASSQGGELFF. CDR3 DNA sequence: TGTGCCAGCAGCCAGGGAGGGGAGCTGTTTTTT. The whole variable domain, filled in from reference TRBV7-3 and TRBJ2-2, reads GAGVSQTPSNKVTEKGKYVELRCDPISGHTALYWYRQSLGQGPEFLIYFQGTGAADDSGLPNDRFFAVRPEGSVSTLKIQRTERGDSAVYLCASSQGGELFFGEGSRLTVL.

This clone was observed a few times. DNA of the CDR3: TGTGCCAGCAGTTCCCTAGCGGGGGGGCTAAAGCAGTACTTC. Amino acids: CASSSLAGGLKQYF. The rearrangement links TRBV28 to TRBJ2-7; the match to TRBD2 covers 12 bases. The CDR3 totals 14 residues. Germline V gene lookup returns CDR1 MDHEN and CDR2 SYDVKM. The J segment lost 8 bases and the V segment lost 4 bases, leaving 6 bases of the junction unmatched. The whole variable domain, filled in from reference TRBV28 and TRBJ2-7, reads DVKVTQSSRYLVKRTGEKVFLECVQDMDHENMFWYRQDPGLGLRLIYFSYDVKMKEKGDIPEGYSVSREKKERFSLILESASTNQTSMYLCASSSLAGGLKQYFGPGTRLTVT.

This clone was picked up many times. One end of the junction fails to match germline, which may point to a read error. The J gene is TRBJ1-1, the V gene TRBV30; D remains ambiguous. The CDR3 loop spans 11 amino acids. Germline loops: CDR1 GTSNPN, CDR2 SVGIG (reference sequence). Here the CDR3 reads CASGGSTGAFF. In DNA form, the CDR3 reads TGTGCCTCAGGAGGTTCCACTGGAGCTTTCTTT.

The chain is built from TRBV28 and TRBJ2-7, with 8 bases matching TRBD1. This CDR3 comprises 15 residues. The V segment lost 7 bases and the J segment 2 bases; nucleotides outside the gene matches: 10. The germline CDR1 and CDR2 sequences are MDHEN and SYDVKM. The CDR3 DNA reads as TGTGCCAGCACCCTCTCGGGGACAGGCACCTACGAGCAGTACTTC. It specifies CASTLSGTGTYEQYF.